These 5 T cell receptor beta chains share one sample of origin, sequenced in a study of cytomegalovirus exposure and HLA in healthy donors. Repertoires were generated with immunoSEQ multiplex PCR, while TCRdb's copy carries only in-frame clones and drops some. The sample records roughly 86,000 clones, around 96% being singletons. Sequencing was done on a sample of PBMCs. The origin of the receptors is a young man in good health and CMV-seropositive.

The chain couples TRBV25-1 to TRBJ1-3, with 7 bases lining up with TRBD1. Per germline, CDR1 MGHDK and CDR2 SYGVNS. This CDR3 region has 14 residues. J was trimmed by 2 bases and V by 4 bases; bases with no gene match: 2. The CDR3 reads CASSGQGPGNTIYF. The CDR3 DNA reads TGTGCCAGCAGTGGACAGGGACCTGGAAACACCATATATTTT. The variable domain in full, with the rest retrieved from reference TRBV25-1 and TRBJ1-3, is EADIYQTPRYLVIGTGKKITLECSQTMGHDKMYWYQQDPGMELHLIHYSYGVNSTEKGDLSSESTVSRIRTEHFPLTLESARPSHTSQYLCASSGQGPGNTIYFGEGSWLTVV.

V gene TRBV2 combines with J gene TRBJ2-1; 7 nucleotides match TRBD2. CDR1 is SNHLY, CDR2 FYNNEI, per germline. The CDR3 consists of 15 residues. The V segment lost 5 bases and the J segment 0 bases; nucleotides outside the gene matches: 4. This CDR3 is CASSSAGSSYNEQFF. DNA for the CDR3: TGTGCCAGCAGTTCAGCGGGAAGCTCCTACAATGAGCAGTTCTTC.

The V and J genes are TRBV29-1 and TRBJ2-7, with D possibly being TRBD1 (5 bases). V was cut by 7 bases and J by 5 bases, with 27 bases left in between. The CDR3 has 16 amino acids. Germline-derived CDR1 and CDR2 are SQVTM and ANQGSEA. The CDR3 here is CSAESRAGLLRNEQYF. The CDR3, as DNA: TGCAGCGCGGAGTCCCGGGCAGGGCTGTTGAGGAACGAGCAGTACTTC.

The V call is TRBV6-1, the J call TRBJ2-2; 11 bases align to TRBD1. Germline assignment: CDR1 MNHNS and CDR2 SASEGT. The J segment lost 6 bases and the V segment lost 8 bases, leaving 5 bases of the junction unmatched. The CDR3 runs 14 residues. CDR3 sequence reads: CASGTGGSPGELFF. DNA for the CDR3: TGTGCCAGCGGGACAGGGGGGTCGCCCGGGGAGCTGTTTTTT.

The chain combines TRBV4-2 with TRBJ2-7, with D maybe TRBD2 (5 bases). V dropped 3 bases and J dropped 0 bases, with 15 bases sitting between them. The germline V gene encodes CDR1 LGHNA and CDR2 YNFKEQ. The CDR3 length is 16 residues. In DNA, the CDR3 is TGTGCCAGCAGCCACCCACAAGAGGGTTACTCCTACGAGCAGTACTTC. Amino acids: CASSHPQEGYSYEQYF.